The sequence of this TCR beta chain was determined in a study of OX40 agonist ivuxolimab in advanced cancers. Study-level background: Ivuxolimab, an antibody acting as an agonist of OX40 (CD134), was used to treat patients. Participants, around 80% male, averaged 60 years of age, ranging from 23 to 79. Study-level findings and limits: CD8+ T cells were the subset that, on average, had more expanded clones than CD4+.

Clones were sequenced by immunoSEQ multiplex PCR, and TCRdb holds only the in-frame ones, with some missing. The table lists around 86,000 clones, 85% to 95% of them singletons. As concerns this clone: The antigen remains undetermined.

Exclusion applied to patients with autoimmune disease history or systemic immunosuppression. From germline, CDR1 is LNHDA and CDR2 SQIVND (reference sequence). The V segment lost 5 bases and the J segment 5 bases; nucleotides outside the gene matches: 8. The CDR3 has 15 residues. This material consisted of CD4+ or CD8+ T cells sorted from blood, taken in a trial of the OX40 agonist ivuxolimab. The chain employs TRBV19 and TRBJ2-5; 10 bases line up with TRBD2. This sequence originates from an adult with an advanced solid tumor such as melanoma, head and neck, liver or kidney cancer. CDR3 protein: CASSPERGGPETQYF. CDR3 coding DNA: TGTGCCAGTAGTCCTGAGCGGGGGGGCCCCGAGACCCAGTACTTC. The full variable domain, rest sourced from reference TRBV19 and TRBJ2-5, is DGGITQSPKYLFRKEGQNVTLSCEQNLNHDAMYWYRQDPGQGLRLIYYSQIVNDFQKGDIAEGYSVSREKKESFPLTVTSAQKNPTAFYLCASSPERGGPETQYFGPGTRLLVL.